These 30 T cell receptor beta chains were all obtained from the same sample, sequenced in a study of blood T cells in healthy people across ages. Using a J-beta primer mix together with a sample-barcoded 5' primer, a second PCR was run for about 6 to 11 cycles. Using its own MiXCR run on the 5' RACE reads, TCRdb lists one record per CDR3 protein. The data contain 700,000 to 900,000 distinct CDR3 sequences, roughly 26% of them singletons. The sample also formed part of further work on T cells of mothers and their children.

The sequenced material came from blood. These receptors were obtained from a boy between 10 and 17 years old in good health.

This clonotype occurred a few times. V gene TRBV20-1 combines with J gene TRBJ1-2, with 7 positions matching TRBD1. The J segment lost 3 bases and the V segment lost 6 bases, leaving 7 bases of the junction unmatched. CDR3 length equals 13 residues. Germline-derived CDR1 and CDR2 are DFQATT and SNEGSKA (reference sequence). In DNA form, the CDR3 reads TGCAGTGCACACAGACAGGGCTACTATGGCTACACCTTC. Its protein product is CSAHRQGYYGYTF.

The chain recombines TRBV20-1 with TRBJ2-2, with a possible D match to TRBD2 (6 bases). CDR1 and CDR2 (germline): DFQATT, SNEGSKA (reference sequence). V was trimmed by 6 bases and J by 6 bases, leaving 14 bases between them. This CDR3 has 13 amino acids. In nucleotides, the CDR3 is TGCAGTGCCGGGGGAGGTCGTGCCGGGGAGCTGTTTTTT. This gives the protein CSAGGGRAGELFF.

This clonotype showed up just a few times. The gene calls are TRBV6-2 or TRBV6-3 and TRBJ1-3, with 7 nucleotides matching TRBD1. Germline-derived CDR1 and CDR2 are MNHEY and SVGEGT. V was clipped by 7 bases and J by 2 bases; unmatched bases: 11. There are 16 residues in the CDR3. CDR3 protein: CASTTSSGQPGNTIYF. The CDR3 coding sequence is TGTGCCAGCACCACTAGCTCGGGACAGCCTGGAAACACCATATATTTT.

The chain recombines TRBV30 with TRBJ2-2; 8 nucleotides agree with TRBD1. CDR3 length equals 16 residues. Germline CDR1 GTSNPN, CDR2 SVGIG (reference sequence). V lost 8 bases, J lost 3 bases, and 14 bases stayed unmatched. The CDR3 protein is CARRGRTFSDTGELFF. The CDR3, as DNA: TGTGCCCGCAGGGGGCGAACCTTTTCCGACACCGGGGAGCTGTTTTTT. The full variable domain, completed using reference TRBV30 and TRBJ2-2, is SQTIHQWPATLVQPVGSPLSLECTVEGTSNPNLYWYRQAAGRGLQLLFYSVGIGQISSEVPQNLSASRPQDRQFILSSKKLLLSDSGFYLCARRGRTFSDTGELFFGEGSRLTVL.

The V gene is TRBV7-2, the J gene TRBJ1-2, with TRBD1 matching over 10 bases. V was clipped by 2 bases and J by 4 bases; unmatched bases: 4. Germline-derived CDR1 and CDR2 are SGHTA and FQGNSA. The CDR3 has 15 residues. DNA of the CDR3: TGTGCCAGCAGCTTACCGGACAGGGGGAGCTATGGCTACACCTTC. Its protein is CASSLPDRGSYGYTF.

This clonotype was seen more than once but under ten times. V and J are TRBV6-2 or TRBV6-3 and TRBJ2-7; D gene uncertain. The CDR3 length is 13 residues. Germline V gene sequence: CDR1 MNHEY, CDR2 SVGEGT. V lost 7 bases and J lost 7, with 17 bases in between. The CDR3, as DNA: TGTGCCAGCACGGTAGGACCGGCGAGGGAGCAGTACTTC. Encoded protein: CASTVGPAREQYF.

This clonotype occurred a few times. This chain links TRBV13 with TRBJ2-5, with D maybe TRBD2 (5 bases). Trimming removed 7 bases at V and 0 bases at J, with 9 bases between. This CDR3 has 13 amino acids. Germline values: CDR1 PRHDT, CDR2 FYEKMQ (reference sequence). DNA of the CDR3: TGTGCCAGCACCCCCGGGGACCAAGAGACCCAGTACTTC. It codes for CASTPGDQETQYF.

The chain joins TRBV6-2 or TRBV6-3 to TRBJ2-7; D might be TRBD2 (6 bases). Trimming cost V 6 bases and J 3 bases, with 18 bases left between them. The CDR3 has 15 amino acids. From germline, CDR1 is MNHEY and CDR2 SVGEGT. This CDR3 reads CASRNGGKIVYEQYF. In DNA, the CDR3 is TGTGCCAGCAGAAACGGCGGGAAAATCGTCTACGAGCAGTACTTC.

This clonotype was seen more than once but under ten times. The chain is built from TRBV7-9 and TRBJ1-2; D is perhaps TRBD1 (5 bases). V was cut by 5 bases and J by 2 bases, with 18 bases left in between. Germline V CDR1 and CDR2: SEHNR, FQNEAQ (reference sequence). CDR3 length equals 16 residues. The CDR3, as DNA: TGTGCCAGCAGCATGGTGGATGGACATACAAACTATGGCTACACCTTC. Amino acid sequence: CASSMVDGHTNYGYTF.

This chain joins TRBV7-2 and TRBJ2-5; 10 bases fit TRBD2. The assigned J gene may be wrong: the sequence end matches TRBJ2-1 better. Germline V gives CDR1 SGHTA, CDR2 FQGNSA. The CDR3 length is 19 residues. The CDR3 sequence is CASSRERAGGPGTYNEQFF. CDR3 in DNA: TGTGCCAGCAGCCGCGAAAGAGCGGGAGGGCCTGGAACCTACAATGAGCAGTTCTTC.

As concerns this clonotype: Germline is not matched at one junction end, which may reflect a read error. The genes are TRBV6-5 and TRBJ2-4; D not certain. This CDR3 spans 13 amino acids. The V gene's germline CDR1 is MNHEY and CDR2 SVGAGI. Here the CDR3 reads CASSYSMPGPQLF. In DNA, the CDR3 is TGTGCCAGCAGTTACTCGATGCCAGGACCCCAATTATTC.

This clonotype came up a few times. V is TRBV11-2 and J is TRBJ2-3; 7 bases fit TRBD1. The CDR3 contains 15 residues. Germline assignment: CDR1 SGHAT and CDR2 FQNNGV. V trimming: 5 bases; J trimming: 4 bases; junction bases outside the gene matches: 9. The CDR3: CASSAYDRAADTQYF. In DNA form, the CDR3 reads TGTGCCAGCAGCGCCTACGACAGGGCAGCAGATACGCAGTATTTT.

There are a few counts of this clonotype. The genes are TRBV29-1 and TRBJ2-3, with 7 bases lining up with TRBD2. The V gene end was trimmed by 4 bases and the J gene end by 5 bases; junction bases not matched to a gene: 3. The germline V gene has CDR1 SQVTM and CDR2 ANQGSEA. This CDR3 contains 12 residues. This CDR3 is CSVGSGEDTQYF. In DNA form, the CDR3 reads TGCAGCGTTGGGAGCGGGGAAGATACGCAGTATTTT.

This clonotype was picked up a small number of times. The rearrangement joins TRBV5-1 to TRBJ2-3, with 10 bases matching TRBD2. The CDR3 contains 14 residues. V was pared by 4 bases and J by 1 base, with 0 bases of the junction left unmatched. Germline loops: CDR1 SGHRS, CDR2 YFSETQ. The CDR3: CASSGTSGTDTQYF. DNA for the CDR3: TGCGCCAGCAGCGGGACTAGCGGCACAGATACGCAGTATTTT.

This chain connects TRBV11-2 to TRBJ2-2; perhaps TRBD2 as D (6 bases). Between the trimmed V and J ends, which lost 6 bases and 4 bases, there was a span of 9 bases. The germline V gene has CDR1 SGHAT and CDR2 FQNNGV. CDR3 length equals 13 residues. CDR3 in amino acids: CASRSGPTGELFF. CDR3 nucleotide sequence: TGTGCCAGCAGGAGCGGGCCCACCGGGGAGCTGTTTTTT.

This clonotype turned up a few times. The V call is TRBV3-1, the J call TRBJ2-2; 9 bases are shared with TRBD1. CDR1 and CDR2 (germline): LGHDT, YNNKEL (reference sequence). The CDR3 is 16 residues long. Trimming took 3 bases from V and 7 from J; bases not matched to a gene: 9. DNA for the CDR3: TGTGCCAGCAGCCAGTTCACAGGGGGCATGGTCGGGGAGCTGTTTTTT. Protein product: CASSQFTGGMVGELFF.

In its sample, this clonotype was seen a few times. The rearrangement joins TRBV13 to TRBJ1-6; no clear D. This CDR3 spans 15 amino acids. From germline, CDR1 is PRHDT and CDR2 FYEKMQ (reference sequence). The V and J ends lost 4 bases and 8 bases respectively, with 15 bases between them. The CDR3 sequence: CASSSSGIGYSPLHF. Written as DNA, the CDR3 is TGTGCCAGCAGCTCATCTGGGATTGGTTATTCACCCCTCCACTTT.

The chain is built from TRBV18 and TRBJ1-1; D remains ambiguous. CDR3 length equals 14 residues. The germline CDR1 and CDR2 sequences are KGHSH and LQKENI. The ends were cut back, 8 bases at V and 1 base at J, with 14 bases in the middle. CDR3 nucleotides: TGTGCCAGCGGGCGCGAAACCCCGAACACTGAAGCTTTCTTT. Residues: CASGRETPNTEAFF.

This clonotype was counted a few times. The V and J genes are TRBV5-1 and TRBJ2-5; 10 bases match TRBD1. CDR1 SGHRS and CDR2 YFSETQ come from the germline V gene. The CDR3 totals 17 residues. V gave up 4 bases and J gave up 5 bases; unmatched junction bases: 14. The CDR3 region is CASSPNSGTGVGETQYF. The DNA of the CDR3 is TGCGCCAGCAGCCCCAACTCCGGGACAGGGGTCGGCGAGACCCAGTACTTC.

The sample holds a few counts of this clonotype. V usage is TRBV12-3 or TRBV12-4 and J usage is TRBJ2-5; 8 bases are shared with TRBD2. The J segment lost 11 bases and the V segment lost 4 bases, leaving 9 bases of the junction unmatched. There are 13 residues in the CDR3. In nucleotides, the CDR3 is TGTGCCAGCAGTTCCCCGGCAGCGGGGGAGCAGTACTTC. It is translated as CASSSPAAGEQYF.

Remarks on this clonotype: A much larger clone differs from this one at a single base, so this may be a read error. This chain joins TRBV27 and TRBJ2-1; weak D call: TRBD2 (6 bases). The J call could be wrong; TRBJ2-7 is a better fit for the DNA end. CDR3 length equals 15 residues. CDR1 and CDR2 from the germline V gene are MNHEY and SMNVEV (reference sequence). The CDR3 coding sequence is TGTGCCAGCACGGGACTCCGGGACTCCTCCTGCGAGCAGTACTTC. It encodes CASTGLRDSSCEQYF.

The V and J genes are TRBV29-1 and TRBJ2-5; perhaps TRBD2 as D (7 bases). Trimming pared 4 bases from V and 5 bases from J, leaving 20 bases between. Germline values: CDR1 SQVTM, CDR2 ANQGSEA. CDR3 size: 15 residues. The CDR3 DNA sequence: TGCAGCGTTGTCCCAACGGGGGGCCTGGGGGAGACCCAGTACTTC. It specifies CSVVPTGGLGETQYF.

This clonotype was seen only a few times. This chain links TRBV7-3 with TRBJ2-5; 7 bases are a match to TRBD2. The CDR3 runs to 13 residues. The germline V gene encodes CDR1 SGHTA and CDR2 FQGTGA. The ends lost 5 bases at V and 5 bases at J; junction bases unmatched: 5. Here the CDR3 DNA reads TGTGCCAGCAGCGTCGGGACTACGGAGACCCAGTACTTC. This gives the protein CASSVGTTETQYF.

The rearrangement joins TRBV20-1 to TRBJ1-5, with D possibly TRBD1 on 5 matching bases. CDR1 and CDR2 (germline): DFQATT, SNEGSKA (reference sequence). Trimming stripped 6 bases from V and 3 bases from J, with 15 bases between. CDR3 length equals 14 residues. The CDR3 DNA reads as TGCAGTGCCCCCCGCCAAGGGGACAATCAGCCCCAGCATTTT. Protein: CSAPRQGDNQPQHF.

The chain has TRBV27 and TRBJ1-5; TRBD1 agrees at 10 bases. Germline CDR1 is MNHEY and CDR2 is SMNVEV (reference sequence). V shed 6 bases and J 6 bases; nucleotides not matched to a gene: 8. The CDR3 sequence is 15 residues long. The CDR3 region is CASRPGQGLGQPQHF. Written as DNA, the CDR3 is TGTGCCAGCAGACCGGGACAGGGGTTAGGTCAGCCCCAGCATTTT.

The DNA for the CDR3 is TGTGCCAGCAGCCAAGATTGGGGGCGTGAGGAGCAGTACTTC. Translated: CASSQDWGREEQYF. The chain employs TRBV4-2 and TRBJ2-7; weak D call: TRBD1 (6 bases). Germline loops: CDR1 LGHNA, CDR2 YNFKEQ. This CDR3 has 14 residues. The V end lost 0 bases, the J end lost 7 bases, and 13 bases lay between the germline ends.

This chain uses TRBV18 with TRBJ2-5; tentatively, D is TRBD1 (5 bases). The germline V gene has CDR1 KGHSH and CDR2 LQKENI. Trimming pared 8 bases from V and 1 base from J, leaving 11 bases between. The CDR3 is made up of 13 amino acids. CDR3 amino acids: CASNRQSQETQYF. The CDR3 DNA reads as TGTGCCAGCAACCGACAGTCCCAAGAGACCCAGTACTTC. The variable domain in full, completed from reference TRBV18 and TRBJ2-5, reads NAGVMQNPRHLVRRRGQEARLRCSPMKGHSHVYWYRQLPEEGLKFMVYLQKENIIDESGMPKERFSAEFPKEGPSILRIQQVVRGDSAAYFCASNRQSQETQYFGPGTRLLVL.

This chain connects TRBV6-5 to TRBJ2-5; no firm D call. Trimming cost V 6 bases and J 5 bases, with 13 bases left between them. This CDR3 contains 13 residues. Germline CDR1 MNHEY, CDR2 SVGAGI. The CDR3 DNA is TGTGCCAGCAGCCCCGGTGTGGTCGAGACCCAGTACTTC. This sequence encodes CASSPGVVETQYF.

This clonotype has a handful of counts. This rearrangement joins TRBV29-1 to TRBJ2-2; 10 positions match TRBD1. Trimming cost V 7 bases and J 6 bases; bases outside gene matches: 11. CDR1 and CDR2 (germline): SQVTM, ANQGSEA. The CDR3 extends over 15 amino acids. Here the CDR3 reads CSAKTGGAGAGELFF. CDR3 DNA sequence: TGCAGCGCCAAGACAGGGGGCGCTGGGGCCGGGGAGCTGTTTTTT.

The chain uses TRBV12-3 or TRBV12-4 and TRBJ2-5, with TRBD1 matching 9 bases. This CDR3 has 15 residues. V shed 7 bases and J 1 base; nucleotides not matched to a gene: 7. The CDR3 nucleotides read TGTGCCAGCAAGGTGGGGACAGGGCGCCAAGAGACCCAGTACTTC. This gives the protein CASKVGTGRQETQYF.